Listed below are T cell receptor beta chains from one sample, sequenced in a study of spatial heterogeneity in lung cancer. TCRdb analysed the 5' RACE reads with MiXCR anew, one entry per CDR3 protein. The sample includes 110,000 or so distinct CDR3 sequences, less than 14% of them seen just once. The sequencing here drew on PBMCs, taken at follow-up. Receptors originate from a female donor with early-stage non-small cell lung cancer. Both conserved end residues are part of each CDR3. The D gene is left open where the match is weak. Rows may omit the clone size; those that give it use once, few, many or a size class.

CDR3 length	clone size	V gene	D gene	J gene	CDR3 protein	CDR3 DNA
15	many	TRBV18	TRBD1	TRBJ2-5	CASSPPGQGQETQYF	TGTGCCAGCTCACCCCCGGGACAGGGGCAAGAGACCCAGTACTTC
13	few	TRBV4-2	-	TRBJ1-3	CASSQDLRNTIYF	TGTGCCAGCAGCCAAGATTTACGAAACACCATATATTTT
14	-	TRBV27	TRBD1	TRBJ1-6	CASSRGQDNSPLHF	TGTGCCAGCAGCCGTGGACAGGATAATTCACCCCTCCACTTT
16	-	TRBV14	-	TRBJ2-2	CASSQDGGSNTGELFF	TGTGCCAGCAGCCAAGATGGGGGTTCGAACACCGGGGAGCTGTTTTTT
12	once	TRBV30	TRBD1	TRBJ1-1	CAWTQGGTEAFF	TGTGCCTGGACTCAGGGGGGCACTGAAGCTTTCTTT
15	-	TRBV3-1	-	TRBJ1-4	CASSPTAGFSEKLFF	TGTGCCAGCAGCCCGACAGCTGGCTTTTCTGAAAAACTGTTTTTT
19	few	TRBV2	TRBD1	TRBJ1-1	CASSPYLPGTGDLHTEAFF	TGTGCCAGCAGTCCCTACCTTCCCGGGACAGGGGATCTCCACACTGAAGCTTTCTTT
15	few	TRBV18	-	TRBJ2-1	CASSPPGPTYNEQFF	TGTGCCAGCTCACCACCGGGACCTACCTACAATGAGCAGTTCTTC
13	-	TRBV5-1	-	TRBJ2-7	CASSSDPNYEQYF	TGCGCCAGCAGCTCGGACCCAAACTACGAGCAGTACTTC
15	-	TRBV5-5	-	TRBJ1-5	CASSLNVQGNQPQHF	TGTGCCAGCAGCTTGAACGTACAGGGAAATCAGCCCCAGCATTTT
16	few	TRBV28	TRBD2	TRBJ2-1	CASTEAGTSVYNEQFF	TGTGCCAGCACCGAGGCCGGGACTAGCGTGTACAATGAGCAGTTCTTC
9	few	TRBV20-1	-	TRBJ2-7	CSAFYEQYF	TGCAGTGCTTTTTACGAGCAGTACTTC
16	-	TRBV6-1	-	TRBJ2-2	CASSEEKIPSLGELFF	TGTGCCAGCAGTGAAGAAAAGATTCCCTCGCTCGGGGAGCTGTTTTTT
18	few	TRBV27	TRBD1	TRBJ2-7	CASSPLRGNRQGAYEQYF	TGTGCCAGCAGTCCACTTCGCGGCAACAGACAGGGGGCGTACGAGCAGTACTTC
16	few	TRBV6-5	-	TRBJ2-7	CASKRAIGVYPYEQYF	TGTGCCAGCAAACGGGCCATAGGAGTTTATCCCTACGAGCAGTACTTC
16	-	TRBV19	TRBD2	TRBJ2-3	CASRGSGRILTDTQYF	TGTGCCAGTAGGGGAAGCGGGAGGATACTCACAGATACGCAGTATTTT
14	-	TRBV5-1	TRBD2	TRBJ2-4	CASSAGLGVGIQYF	TGCGCCAGCAGCGCGGGACTAGGGGTAGGCATTCAGTACTTC